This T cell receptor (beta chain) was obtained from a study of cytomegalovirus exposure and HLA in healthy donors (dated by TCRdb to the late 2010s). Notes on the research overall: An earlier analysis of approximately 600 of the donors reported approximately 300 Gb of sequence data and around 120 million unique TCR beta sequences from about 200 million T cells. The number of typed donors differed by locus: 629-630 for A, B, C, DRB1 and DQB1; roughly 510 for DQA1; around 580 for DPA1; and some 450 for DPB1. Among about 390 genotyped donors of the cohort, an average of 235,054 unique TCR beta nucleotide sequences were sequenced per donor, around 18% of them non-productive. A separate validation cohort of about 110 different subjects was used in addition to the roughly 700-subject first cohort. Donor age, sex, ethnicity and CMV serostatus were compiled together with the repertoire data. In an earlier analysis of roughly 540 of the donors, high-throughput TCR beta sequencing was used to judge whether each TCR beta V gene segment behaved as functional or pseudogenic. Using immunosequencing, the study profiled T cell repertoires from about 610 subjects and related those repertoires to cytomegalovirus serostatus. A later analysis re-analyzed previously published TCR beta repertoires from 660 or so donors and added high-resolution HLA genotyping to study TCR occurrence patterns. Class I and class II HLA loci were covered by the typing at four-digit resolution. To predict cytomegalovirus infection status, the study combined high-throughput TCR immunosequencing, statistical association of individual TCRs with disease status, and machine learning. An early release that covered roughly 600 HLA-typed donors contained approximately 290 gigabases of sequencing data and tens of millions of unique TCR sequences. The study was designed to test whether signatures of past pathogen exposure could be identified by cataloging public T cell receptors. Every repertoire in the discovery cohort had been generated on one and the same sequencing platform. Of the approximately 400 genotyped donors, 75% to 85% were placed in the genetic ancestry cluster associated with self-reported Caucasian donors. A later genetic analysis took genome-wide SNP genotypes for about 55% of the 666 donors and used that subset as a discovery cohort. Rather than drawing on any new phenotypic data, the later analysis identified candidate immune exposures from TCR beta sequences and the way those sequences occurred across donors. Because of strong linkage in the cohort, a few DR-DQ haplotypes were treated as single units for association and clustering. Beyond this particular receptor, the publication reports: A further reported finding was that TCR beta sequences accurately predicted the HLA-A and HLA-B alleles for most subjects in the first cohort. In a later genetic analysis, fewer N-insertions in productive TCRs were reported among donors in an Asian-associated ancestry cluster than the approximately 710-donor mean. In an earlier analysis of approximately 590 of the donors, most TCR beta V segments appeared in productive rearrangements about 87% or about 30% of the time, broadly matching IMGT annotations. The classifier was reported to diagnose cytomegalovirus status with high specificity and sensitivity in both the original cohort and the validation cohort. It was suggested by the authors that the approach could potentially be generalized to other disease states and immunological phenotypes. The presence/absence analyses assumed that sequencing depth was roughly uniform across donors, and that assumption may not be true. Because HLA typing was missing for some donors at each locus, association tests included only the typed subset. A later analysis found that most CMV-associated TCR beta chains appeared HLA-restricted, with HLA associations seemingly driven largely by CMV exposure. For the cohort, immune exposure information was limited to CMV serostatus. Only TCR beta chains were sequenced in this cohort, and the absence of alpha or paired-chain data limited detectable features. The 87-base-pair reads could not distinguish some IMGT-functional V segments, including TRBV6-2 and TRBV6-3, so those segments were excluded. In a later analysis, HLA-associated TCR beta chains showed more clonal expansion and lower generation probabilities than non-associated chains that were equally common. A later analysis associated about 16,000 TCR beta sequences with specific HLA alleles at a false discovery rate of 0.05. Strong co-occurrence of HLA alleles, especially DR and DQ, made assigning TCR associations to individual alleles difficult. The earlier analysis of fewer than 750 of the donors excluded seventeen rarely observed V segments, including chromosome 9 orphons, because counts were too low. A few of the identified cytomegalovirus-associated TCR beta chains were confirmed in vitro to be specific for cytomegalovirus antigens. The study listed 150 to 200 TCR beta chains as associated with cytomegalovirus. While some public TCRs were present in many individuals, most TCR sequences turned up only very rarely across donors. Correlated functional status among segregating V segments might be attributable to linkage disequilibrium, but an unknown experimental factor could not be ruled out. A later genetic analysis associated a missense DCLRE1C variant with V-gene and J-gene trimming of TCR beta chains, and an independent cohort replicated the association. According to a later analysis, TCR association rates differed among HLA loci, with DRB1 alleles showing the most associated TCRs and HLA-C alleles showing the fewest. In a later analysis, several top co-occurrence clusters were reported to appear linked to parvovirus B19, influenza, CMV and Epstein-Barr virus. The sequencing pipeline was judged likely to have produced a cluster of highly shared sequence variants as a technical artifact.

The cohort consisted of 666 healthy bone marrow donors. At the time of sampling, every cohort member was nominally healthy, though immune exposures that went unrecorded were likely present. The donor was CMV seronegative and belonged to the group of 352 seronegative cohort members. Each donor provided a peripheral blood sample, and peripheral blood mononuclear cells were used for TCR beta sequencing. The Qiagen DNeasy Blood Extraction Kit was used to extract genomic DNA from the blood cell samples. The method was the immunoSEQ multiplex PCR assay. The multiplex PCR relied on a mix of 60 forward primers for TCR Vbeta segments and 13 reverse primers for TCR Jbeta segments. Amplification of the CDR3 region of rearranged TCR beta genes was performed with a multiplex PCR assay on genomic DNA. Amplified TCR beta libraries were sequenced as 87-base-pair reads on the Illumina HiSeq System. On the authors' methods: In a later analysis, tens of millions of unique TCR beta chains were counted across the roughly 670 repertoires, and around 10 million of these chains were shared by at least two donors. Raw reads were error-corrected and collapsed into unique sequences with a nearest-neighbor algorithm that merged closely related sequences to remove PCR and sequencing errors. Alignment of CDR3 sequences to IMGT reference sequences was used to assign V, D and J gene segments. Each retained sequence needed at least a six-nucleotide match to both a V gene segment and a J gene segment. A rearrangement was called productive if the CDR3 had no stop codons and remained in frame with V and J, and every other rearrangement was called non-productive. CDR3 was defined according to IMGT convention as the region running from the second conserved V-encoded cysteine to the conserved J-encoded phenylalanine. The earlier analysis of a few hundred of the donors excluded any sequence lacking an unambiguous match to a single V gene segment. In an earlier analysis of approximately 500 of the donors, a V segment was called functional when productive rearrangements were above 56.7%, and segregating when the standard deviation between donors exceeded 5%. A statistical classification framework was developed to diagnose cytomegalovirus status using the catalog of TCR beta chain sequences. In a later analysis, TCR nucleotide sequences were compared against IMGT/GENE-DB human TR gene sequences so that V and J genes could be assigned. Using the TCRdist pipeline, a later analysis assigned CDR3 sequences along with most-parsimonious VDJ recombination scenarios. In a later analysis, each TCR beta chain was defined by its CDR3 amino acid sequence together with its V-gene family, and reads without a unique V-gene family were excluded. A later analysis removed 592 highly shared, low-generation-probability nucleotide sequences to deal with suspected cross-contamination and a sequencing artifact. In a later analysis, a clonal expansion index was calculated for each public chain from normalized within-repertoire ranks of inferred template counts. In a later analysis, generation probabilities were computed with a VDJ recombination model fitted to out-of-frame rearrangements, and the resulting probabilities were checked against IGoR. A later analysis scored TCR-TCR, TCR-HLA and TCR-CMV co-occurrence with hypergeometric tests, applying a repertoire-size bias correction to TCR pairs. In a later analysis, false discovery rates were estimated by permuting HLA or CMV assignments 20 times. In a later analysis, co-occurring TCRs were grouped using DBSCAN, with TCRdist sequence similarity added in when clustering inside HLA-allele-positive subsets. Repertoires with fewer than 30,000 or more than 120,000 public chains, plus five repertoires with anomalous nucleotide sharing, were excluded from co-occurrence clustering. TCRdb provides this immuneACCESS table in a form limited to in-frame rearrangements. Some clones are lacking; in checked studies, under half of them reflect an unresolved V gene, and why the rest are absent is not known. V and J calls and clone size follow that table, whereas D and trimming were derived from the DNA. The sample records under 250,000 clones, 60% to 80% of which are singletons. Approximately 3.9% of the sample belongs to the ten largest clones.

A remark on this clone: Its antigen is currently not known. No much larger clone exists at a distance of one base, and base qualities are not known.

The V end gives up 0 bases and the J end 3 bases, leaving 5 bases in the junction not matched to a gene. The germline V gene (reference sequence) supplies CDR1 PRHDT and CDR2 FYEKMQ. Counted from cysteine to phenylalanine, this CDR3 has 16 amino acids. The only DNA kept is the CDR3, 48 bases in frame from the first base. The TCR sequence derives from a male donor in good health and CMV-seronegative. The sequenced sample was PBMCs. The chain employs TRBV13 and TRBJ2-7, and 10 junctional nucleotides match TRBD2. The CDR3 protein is CASSLGSLAGDYEQYF. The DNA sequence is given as TGTGCCAGCAGCTTAGGTAGTCTAGCGGGGGACTACGAGCAGTACTTC.